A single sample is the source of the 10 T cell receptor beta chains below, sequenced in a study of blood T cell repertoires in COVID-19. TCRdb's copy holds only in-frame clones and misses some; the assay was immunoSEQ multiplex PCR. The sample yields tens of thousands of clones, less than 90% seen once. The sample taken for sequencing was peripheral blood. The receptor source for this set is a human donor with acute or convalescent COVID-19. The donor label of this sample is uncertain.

As DNA, the CDR3 is TGTGCCACCCGACACTCACCCGATTCACCCCTCCACTTT. It codes for CATRHSPDSPLHF. The rearrangement joins TRBV6-5 to TRBJ1-6, with unresolved D. The CDR3 has 13 amino acids. V was shortened by 10 bases and J by 8 bases, with 15 bases between the two germline ends. Germline CDR1 and CDR2: MNHEY and SVGAGI.

The CDR3 loop reads CAWSARLAGVADTQYF. The CDR3 DNA is TGTGCCTGGAGTGCCCGACTAGCGGGAGTAGCAGATACGCAGTATTTT. This chain connects TRBV30 to TRBJ2-3; 12 positions agree with TRBD2. From germline, CDR1 is GTSNPN and CDR2 SVGIG (reference sequence). The CDR3 has 16 amino acids. With V trimmed by 1 base and J by 4 bases, 6 bases remained unmatched.

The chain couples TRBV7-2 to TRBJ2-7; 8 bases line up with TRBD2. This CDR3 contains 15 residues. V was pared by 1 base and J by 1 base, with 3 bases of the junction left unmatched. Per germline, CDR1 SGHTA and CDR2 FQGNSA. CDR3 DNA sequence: TGTGCCAGCAGCTTAGGGTTAGCGGGGTCCTACGAGCAGTACTTC. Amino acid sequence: CASSLGLAGSYEQYF.

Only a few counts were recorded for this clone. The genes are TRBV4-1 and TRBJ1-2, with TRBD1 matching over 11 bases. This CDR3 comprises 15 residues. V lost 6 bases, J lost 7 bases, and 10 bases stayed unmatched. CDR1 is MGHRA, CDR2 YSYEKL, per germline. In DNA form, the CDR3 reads TGCGCCAGCAGTCCCGGGGGACAGGGGGTAGGTGGCTACACCTTC. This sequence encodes CASSPGGQGVGGYTF.

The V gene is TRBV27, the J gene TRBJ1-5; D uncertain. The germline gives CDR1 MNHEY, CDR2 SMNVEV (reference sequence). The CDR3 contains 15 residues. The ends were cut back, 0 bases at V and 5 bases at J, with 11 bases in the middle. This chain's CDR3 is CASSLSWRVDQPQHF. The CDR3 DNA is TGTGCCAGCAGTTTATCATGGAGGGTTGATCAGCCCCAGCATTTT.

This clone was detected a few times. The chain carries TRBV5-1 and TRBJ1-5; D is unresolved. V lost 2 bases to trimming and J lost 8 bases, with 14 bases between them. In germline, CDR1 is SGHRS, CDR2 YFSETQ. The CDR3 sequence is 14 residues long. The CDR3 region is CASSFGNTDEPQHF. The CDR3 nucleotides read TGCGCCAGCAGCTTTGGAAATACAGATGAGCCCCAGCATTTT.

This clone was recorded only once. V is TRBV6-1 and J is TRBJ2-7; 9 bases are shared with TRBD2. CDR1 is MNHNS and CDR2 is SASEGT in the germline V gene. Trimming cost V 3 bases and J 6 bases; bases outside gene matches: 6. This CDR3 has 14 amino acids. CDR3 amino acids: CASSDGSGGREQYF. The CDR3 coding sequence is TGTGCCAGCAGTGACGGAAGCGGGGGGCGCGAGCAGTACTTC.

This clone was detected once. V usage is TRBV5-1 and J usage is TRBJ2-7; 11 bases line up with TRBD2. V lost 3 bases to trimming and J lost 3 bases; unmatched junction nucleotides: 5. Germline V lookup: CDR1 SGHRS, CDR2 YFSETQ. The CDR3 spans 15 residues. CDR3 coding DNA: TGCGCCAGCAGCTGGACTAGCGGGCCAGACTACGAGCAGTACTTC. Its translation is CASSWTSGPDYEQYF.

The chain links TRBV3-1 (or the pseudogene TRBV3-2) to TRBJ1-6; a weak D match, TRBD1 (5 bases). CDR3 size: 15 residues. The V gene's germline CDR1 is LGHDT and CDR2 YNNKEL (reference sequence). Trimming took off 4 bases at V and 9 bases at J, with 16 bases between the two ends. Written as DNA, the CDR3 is TGTGCCAGCAGCCCTGACAGTAATAGTGGTTCACCCCTCCACTTT. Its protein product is CASSPDSNSGSPLHF.

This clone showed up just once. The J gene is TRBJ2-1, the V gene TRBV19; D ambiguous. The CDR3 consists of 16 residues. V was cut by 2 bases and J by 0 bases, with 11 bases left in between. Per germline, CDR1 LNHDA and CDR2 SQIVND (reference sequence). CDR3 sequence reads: CASSISIVISYNEQFF. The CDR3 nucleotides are TGTGCCAGTAGTATATCAATAGTTATCTCCTACAATGAGCAGTTCTTC.